Each of the 27 T cell receptor beta chains below was sequenced from the same sample in a study of cytomegalovirus exposure and HLA in healthy donors. Sequenced by immunoSEQ multiplex PCR; TCRdb stores in-frame clones only, minus some. The repertoire holds about 82,000 clones, 85% to 95% seen once, with approximately 0.69% in the top ten. Input material: PBMCs. The origin of the receptors is a woman aged 18-29 years in good health and CMV-seronegative.

The V gene is TRBV4-1, the J gene TRBJ1-2; 9 bases line up with TRBD1. The CDR3 runs to 16 residues. J was trimmed by 7 bases and V by 5 bases; bases with no gene match: 14. Per germline, CDR1 MGHRA and CDR2 YSYEKL. The CDR3 coding sequence is TGCGCCAGCAGCAAGACTTCCGGGACAGGGTATCCTGGCTACACCTTC. Its translation: CASSKTSGTGYPGYTF.

V usage is TRBV7-2 and J usage is TRBJ1-3; maybe TRBD1 (5 bases). Germline lookup yields CDR1 SGHTA and CDR2 FQGNSA. The CDR3 runs 14 residues. V was cut by 1 base and J by 4 bases, with 8 bases left in between. The CDR3 spells CASSLDGAGNTIYF. The DNA of the CDR3 is TGTGCCAGCAGCTTAGATGGGGCAGGAAACACCATATATTTT.

The CDR3 protein is CASSLGQGYGYTF. The DNA for the CDR3 is TGTGCCAGCAGCCTTGGGCAGGGTTATGGCTACACCTTC. The chain has TRBV2 and TRBJ1-2; tentatively, D is TRBD1 (5 bases). The CDR3 loop spans 13 amino acids. Trimming removed 6 bases at V and 5 bases at J, with 13 bases between. Germline CDR1 and CDR2: SNHLY and FYNNEI.

CDR3 in amino acids: CASSPGTGYNEQFF. CDR3 DNA: TGCGCCAGCAGCCCCGGGACAGGGTATAATGAGCAGTTCTTC. The chain recombines TRBV4-3 with TRBJ2-1; TRBD1 aligns across 9 bases. The CDR3 consists of 14 residues. The junction had 5 bases not matched to a gene; V was cut back by 4 bases and J by 7 bases. The V gene's germline CDR1 is LGHNA and CDR2 YSLEER.

This sequence joins TRBV4-1 and TRBJ1-2, with D maybe TRBD1 (6 bases). Trimming shortened V by 1 base and J by 4 bases, and 16 bases separated the two germline ends. Germline values: CDR1 MGHRA, CDR2 YSYEKL. CDR3 length: 16 residues. The CDR3 loop reads CASSQVGIQGPYGYTF. The CDR3 DNA sequence: TGCGCCAGCAGCCAAGTAGGTATACAGGGCCCCTATGGCTACACCTTC.

The CDR3, as DNA: TGTGCCAGCAGCTTAGAGGTCTGGCGGTATACGCAGTATTTT. Protein sequence: CASSLEVWRYTQYF. The chain combines TRBV7-2 with TRBJ2-3; no definite D call. The CDR3 is 14 amino acids. Germline V gene lookup returns CDR1 SGHTA and CDR2 FQGNSA. Trimming took 1 base from V and 7 from J, leaving 12 bases between them. The full variable domain, its missing parts supplied by reference TRBV7-2 and TRBJ2-3, is GAGVSQSPSNKVTEKGKDVELRCDPISGHTALYWYRQSLGQGLEFLIYFQGNSAPDKSGLPSDRFSAERTGGSVSTLTIQRTQQEDSAVYLCASSLEVWRYTQYFGPGTRLTVL.

The chain employs TRBV4-3 and TRBJ2-3; D gene unclear. V was shortened by 0 bases and J by 0 bases, with 10 bases between the two germline ends. The CDR3 consists of 16 residues. Germline V CDR1 and CDR2: LGHNA, YSLEER. The CDR3 coding sequence is TGCGCCAGCAGCCAAGACAGGCCTTCTAGCACAGATACGCAGTATTTT. Its protein is CASSQDRPSSTDTQYF.

The chain recombines TRBV7-2 with TRBJ1-2, with TRBD1 matching over 8 bases. This CDR3 has 13 residues. Unmatched junction bases numbered 5, after V lost 4 bases and J lost 7 bases. The germline V gene encodes CDR1 SGHTA and CDR2 FQGNSA. CDR3 loop: CASSSGQGGGYTF. In DNA, the CDR3 is TGTGCCAGCAGCTCCGGACAGGGCGGTGGCTACACCTTC.

V is TRBV10-1 and J is TRBJ2-3, with 10 bases matching TRBD1. CDR3 size: 16 residues. The germline CDR1 and CDR2 sequences are WNHNN and SYGVQD (reference sequence). With 2 bases clipped from V and 1 base from J, the junction kept 3 bases outside the gene matches. CDR3 DNA sequence: TGCGCCAGCAGTGAGCTGACAGGGGGCGGCACAGATACGCAGTATTTT. Translated: CASSELTGGGTDTQYF.

This clone was counted once. This chain connects TRBV6-5 to TRBJ2-3, with D uncertain. CDR1 is MNHEY and CDR2 is SVGAGI in the germline V gene. V shed 6 bases and J shed 0 bases, with 4 bases lying between them. The CDR3 covers 12 residues. The CDR3 nucleotides are TGTGCCAGCAGGGCTAGCACAGATACGCAGTATTTT. It specifies CASRASTDTQYF.

The rearrangement links TRBV29-1 to TRBJ2-7; TRBD2 agrees at 10 bases. The CDR3 runs 14 residues. Germline CDR1 SQVTM, CDR2 ANQGSEA. Trimming cost V 3 bases and J 6 bases; bases outside gene matches: 8. CDR3 nucleotides: TGCAGCGTTGAGGTGCGTAGCGGGAGGAGCGAGCAGTACTTC. This codes for CSVEVRSGRSEQYF.

The chain recombines TRBV18 with TRBJ1-2, with unresolved D. V lost 3 bases and J lost 6, with 8 bases in between. The germline gives CDR1 KGHSH, CDR2 LQKENI. This CDR3 is built from 12 residues. The CDR3 here is CASSPRYDGYTF. The CDR3 coding sequence is TGTGCCAGCTCACCGAGATACGATGGCTACACCTTC.

This chain links TRBV4-2 with TRBJ2-2, with TRBD1 identical over 8 bases. Trimming removed 5 bases from V and 6 bases from J; junction bases left unmatched: 11. The V gene's germline CDR1 is LGHNA and CDR2 YNFKEQ. This CDR3 is built from 16 residues. In DNA form, the CDR3 reads TGTGCCAGCAGCTCAGAAGACAGGGGAGACGCCGGGGAGCTGTTTTTT. Its translation is CASSSEDRGDAGELFF.

This clone was seen only once. The chain carries TRBV19 and TRBJ2-3; no clear D gene. V was trimmed by 3 bases and J by 2 bases, leaving 6 bases between them. This CDR3 spans 13 amino acids. The germline gives CDR1 LNHDA, CDR2 SQIVND (reference sequence). The CDR3 nucleotides read TGTGCCAGTAGTATCTTAAACACAGATACGCAGTATTTT. This sequence encodes CASSILNTDTQYF.

This sequence joins TRBV9 and TRBJ1-6; the D is unclear. The V end lost 0 bases, the J end lost 5 bases, and 9 bases lay between the germline ends. This CDR3 is built from 15 residues. Germline V gene sequence: CDR1 SGDLS, CDR2 YYNGEE. CDR3 protein: CASSVGADHNSPLHF. Written as DNA, the CDR3 is TGTGCCAGCAGCGTAGGGGCCGACCATAATTCACCCCTCCACTTT.

The CDR3 loop is CASSPPWGAYEQYF. CDR3 bases: TGTGCCAGCTCACCACCGTGGGGGGCCTACGAGCAGTACTTC. V is TRBV18 and J is TRBJ2-7; perhaps TRBD2 as D (6 bases). The length of the CDR3 is 14 residues. Trimming stripped 0 bases from V and 2 bases from J, with 8 bases between. The germline CDR1 and CDR2 sequences are KGHSH and LQKENI.

The genes are TRBV19 and TRBJ1-2; D may be TRBD1 (6 bases). Germline-derived CDR1 and CDR2 are LNHDA and SQIVND (reference sequence). The CDR3 has 16 amino acids. V lost 8 bases and J 1 base, leaving 20 bases between the germline ends. CDR3 in DNA: TGTGCCAGTTCCTCCCTCCGGGACACCATTAACTATGGCTACACCTTC. It translates to CASSSLRDTINYGYTF.

The V and J genes are TRBV6-4 and TRBJ2-3; TRBD1 aligns across 7 bases. Trimming at V came to 0 bases and at J to 5 bases, leaving 14 bases not matched to a gene. The CDR3 is 18 residues long. Germline V gene lookup returns CDR1 MRHNA and CDR2 SNTAGT. CDR3 in DNA: TGTGCCAGCAGTGACTCGACGAGCGAGGGGGCACCAATAGATACGCAGTATTTT. It yields the protein CASSDSTSEGAPIDTQYF.

The chain is built from TRBV5-1 and TRBJ2-2; TRBD1 is a possible D gene (6 bases). Trimming cost V 0 bases and J 6 bases, with 18 bases left between them. Looked up from germline, CDR1 is SGHRS and CDR2 is YFSETQ. This CDR3 is 17 amino acids long. DNA of the CDR3: TGCGCCAGCAGCTTGGATGGCTCGCAGGGGAAGGCCGGGGAGCTGTTTTTT. Protein: CASSLDGSQGKAGELFF.

The chain joins TRBV6-1 to TRBJ1-3; 8 bases match TRBD1. Losses at the gene ends were 7 bases for V and 4 bases for J; bases not matched to a gene: 6. The CDR3 loop spans 14 amino acids. The germline gives CDR1 MNHNS, CDR2 SASEGT. CDR3 bases: TGTGCCAGCAAGGTGACAGGGGAAGGAAACACCATATATTTT. Its translation is CASKVTGEGNTIYF.

The chain joins TRBV28 to TRBJ2-2; 7 nucleotides match TRBD1. V gave up 7 bases and J gave up 4 bases; unmatched junction bases: 6. Per the germline V gene, CDR1 is MDHEN and CDR2 is SYDVKM. This CDR3 has 14 amino acids. CDR3 residues: CASTQGDFTGELFF. In DNA, the CDR3 is TGTGCCAGCACCCAGGGGGATTTCACCGGGGAGCTGTTTTTT.

This clone appeared once. The chain couples TRBV6-6 to TRBJ2-7, with 8 bases lining up with TRBD2. There are 13 residues in the CDR3. Unmatched junction bases numbered 6, after V lost 9 bases and J lost 2 bases. Germline assignment: CDR1 MNHNY and CDR2 SVGAGI (reference sequence). The CDR3 region is CASTAGVPYEQYF. CDR3 bases: TGTGCCAGTACAGCGGGGGTTCCCTACGAGCAGTACTTC.

The CDR3 DNA reads as TGTGCCAGCAGCTCCGACAGGAGTTATCAGCCCCAGCATTTT. Translation: CASSSDRSYQPQHF. The chain uses TRBV7-9 and TRBJ1-5; perhaps TRBD1 as D (6 bases). Per the germline V gene, CDR1 is SEHNR and CDR2 is FQNEAQ (reference sequence). The CDR3 is 14 residues long. Trimming cost V 4 bases and J 5 bases, with 12 bases left between them.

V and J are TRBV11-2 and TRBJ2-7, with D perhaps matching TRBD2 (5 bases). The CDR3 spans 15 residues. Deletions cut 5 bases from V and 7 bases from J, with 21 bases between. The germline V gene has CDR1 SGHAT and CDR2 FQNNGV. This CDR3 is CASSRDMVLATEQYF. The CDR3 coding sequence is TGTGCCAGCAGCCGCGACATGGTCCTAGCTACTGAGCAGTACTTC.

This chain uses TRBV4-1 with TRBJ2-7; weak D call: TRBD1 (5 bases). The length of the CDR3 is 14 residues. Looked up from germline, CDR1 is MGHRA and CDR2 is YSYEKL. V lost 1 base and J lost 3, with 10 bases in between. CDR3: CASSQAQGNYEQYF. The CDR3 DNA reads as TGCGCCAGCAGCCAAGCCCAGGGAAACTACGAGCAGTACTTC.

The chain recombines TRBV10-3 with TRBJ2-2, with 14 positions matching TRBD2. The CDR3 is made up of 15 amino acids. Germline CDR1 ENHRY, CDR2 SYGVKD. V shed 7 bases and J 5 bases; nucleotides not matched to a gene: 3. CDR3 amino acids: CAIMGTSGSTGELFF. The CDR3 nucleotides are TGTGCCATCATGGGGACTAGCGGGAGTACCGGGGAGCTGTTTTTT.

In DNA, the CDR3 is TGTGCCACCAGCAGAGCGTCAGGACTAGCGGTTTACAATGAGCAGTTCTTC. It is translated as CATSRASGLAVYNEQFF. V is TRBV15 and J is TRBJ2-1; 10 nucleotides align to TRBD2. The CDR3 runs 17 residues. Germline V gene lookup returns CDR1 LNHNV and CDR2 YYDKDF (reference sequence). With 1 base clipped from V and 4 bases from J, the junction kept 7 bases outside the gene matches. Together with reference TRBV15 and TRBJ2-1, the CDR3 gives the full variable domain: DAMVIQNPRYQVTQFGKPVTLSCSQTLNHNVMYWYQQKSSQAPKLLFHYYDKDFNNEADTPDNFQSRRPNTSFCFLDIRSPGLGDTAMYLCATSRASGLAVYNEQFFGPGTRLTVL.